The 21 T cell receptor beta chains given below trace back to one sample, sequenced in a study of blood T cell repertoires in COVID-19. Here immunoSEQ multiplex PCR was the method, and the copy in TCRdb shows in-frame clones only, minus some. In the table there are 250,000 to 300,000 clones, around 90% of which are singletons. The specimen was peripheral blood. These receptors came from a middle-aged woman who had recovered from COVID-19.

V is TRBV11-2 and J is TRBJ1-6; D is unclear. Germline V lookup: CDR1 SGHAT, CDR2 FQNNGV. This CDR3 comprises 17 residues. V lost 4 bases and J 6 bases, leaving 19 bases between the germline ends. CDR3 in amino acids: CASSSSGSLSLNSPLHF. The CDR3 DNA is TGTGCCAGCAGCTCCTCCGGGAGCCTCAGCCTTAATTCACCCCTCCACTTT.

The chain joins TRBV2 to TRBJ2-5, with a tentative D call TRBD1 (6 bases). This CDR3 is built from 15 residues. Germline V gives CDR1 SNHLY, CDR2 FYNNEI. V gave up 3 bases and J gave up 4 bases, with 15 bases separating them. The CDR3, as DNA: TGTGCCAGCAGTGATACCGACAGGCTGGGAGAGACCCAGTACTTC. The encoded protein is CASSDTDRLGETQYF.

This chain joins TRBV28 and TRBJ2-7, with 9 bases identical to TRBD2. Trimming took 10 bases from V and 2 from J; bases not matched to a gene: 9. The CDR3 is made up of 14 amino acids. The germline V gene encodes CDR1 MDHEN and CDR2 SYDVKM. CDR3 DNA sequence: TGTGCCACCTTCCTAGCGGGGCCTACCTACGAGCAGTACTTC. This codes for CATFLAGPTYEQYF.

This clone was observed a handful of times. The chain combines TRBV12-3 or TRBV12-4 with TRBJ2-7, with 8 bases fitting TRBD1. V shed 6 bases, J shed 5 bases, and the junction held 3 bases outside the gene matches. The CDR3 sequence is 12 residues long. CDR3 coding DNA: TGTGCCAGCAGGACAGGGGTGGACGAGCAGTACTTC. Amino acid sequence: CASRTGVDEQYF.

Here the CDR3 DNA reads TGTGCCAGCAGCCAAGATGCGTCAGGTCCTTACAATGAGCAGTTCTTC. Translated, it gives CASSQDASGPYNEQFF. This chain joins TRBV4-2 and TRBJ2-1; D call uncertain. V lost 0 bases to trimming and J lost 4 bases, with 13 bases between them. Germline assignment: CDR1 LGHNA and CDR2 YNFKEQ. CDR3 size: 16 residues.

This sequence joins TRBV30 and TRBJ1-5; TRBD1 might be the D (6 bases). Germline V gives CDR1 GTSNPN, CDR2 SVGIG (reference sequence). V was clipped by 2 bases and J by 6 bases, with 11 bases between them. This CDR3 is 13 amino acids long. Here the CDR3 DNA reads TGTGCCTGGAGTCTCCGGGACATTCAGCCCCAGCATTTT. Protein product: CAWSLRDIQPQHF. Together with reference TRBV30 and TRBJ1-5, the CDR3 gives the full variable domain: SQTIHQWPATLVQPVGSPLSLECTVEGTSNPNLYWYRQAAGRGLQLLFYSVGIGQISSEVPQNLSASRPQDRQFILSSKKLLLSDSGFYLCAWSLRDIQPQHFGDGTRLSIL.

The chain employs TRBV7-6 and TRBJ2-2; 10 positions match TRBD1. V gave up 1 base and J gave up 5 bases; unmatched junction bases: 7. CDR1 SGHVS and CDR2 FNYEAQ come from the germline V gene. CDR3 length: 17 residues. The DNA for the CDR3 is TGTGCCAGCAGCTTAGAGGACGACAGGGGGCCTACCGGGGAGCTGTTTTTT. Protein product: CASSLEDDRGPTGELFF.

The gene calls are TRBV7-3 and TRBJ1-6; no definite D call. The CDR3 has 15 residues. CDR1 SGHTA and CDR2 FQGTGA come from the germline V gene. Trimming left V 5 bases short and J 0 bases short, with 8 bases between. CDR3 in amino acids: CASSAESSYNSPLHF. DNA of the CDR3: TGTGCCAGCAGCGCGGAGAGCTCCTATAATTCACCCCTCCACTTT.

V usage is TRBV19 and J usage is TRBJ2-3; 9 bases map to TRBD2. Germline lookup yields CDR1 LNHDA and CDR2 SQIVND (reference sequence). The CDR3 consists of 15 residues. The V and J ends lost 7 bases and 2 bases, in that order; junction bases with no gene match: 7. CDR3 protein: CASTETSGSTDTQYF. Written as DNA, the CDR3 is TGTGCCAGTACCGAGACTAGCGGTTCCACAGATACGCAGTATTTT.

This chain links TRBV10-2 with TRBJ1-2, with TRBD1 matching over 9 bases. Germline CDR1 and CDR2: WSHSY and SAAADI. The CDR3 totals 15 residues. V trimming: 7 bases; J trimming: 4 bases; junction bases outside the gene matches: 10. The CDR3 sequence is CASTPGQGTAYGYTF. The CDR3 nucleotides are TGCGCCAGCACCCCCGGACAGGGGACCGCCTATGGCTACACCTTC.

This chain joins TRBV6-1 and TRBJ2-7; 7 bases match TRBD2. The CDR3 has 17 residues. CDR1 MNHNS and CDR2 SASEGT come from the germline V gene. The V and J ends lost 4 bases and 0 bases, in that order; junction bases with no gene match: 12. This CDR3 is CASSGEIRDYLSYEQYF. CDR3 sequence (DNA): TGTGCCAGCAGTGGAGAAATCCGGGACTACCTCTCCTACGAGCAGTACTTC.

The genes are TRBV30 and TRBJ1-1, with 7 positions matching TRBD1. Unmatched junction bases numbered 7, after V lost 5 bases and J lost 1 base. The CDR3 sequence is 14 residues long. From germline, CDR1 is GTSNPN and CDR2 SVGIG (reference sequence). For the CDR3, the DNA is TGTGCCTGGGATACAGGGGTGAGGAACACTGAAGCTTTCTTT. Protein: CAWDTGVRNTEAFF. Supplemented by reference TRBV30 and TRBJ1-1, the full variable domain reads SQTIHQWPATLVQPVGSPLSLECTVEGTSNPNLYWYRQAAGRGLQLLFYSVGIGQISSEVPQNLSASRPQDRQFILSSKKLLLSDSGFYLCAWDTGVRNTEAFFGQGTRLTVV.

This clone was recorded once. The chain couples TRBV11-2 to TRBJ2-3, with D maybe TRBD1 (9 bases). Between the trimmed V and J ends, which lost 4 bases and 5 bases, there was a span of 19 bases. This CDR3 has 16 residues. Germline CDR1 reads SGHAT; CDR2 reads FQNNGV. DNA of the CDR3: TGTGCCAGCAGCTACCGGGAGGGACAGGGATTAGATACGCAGTATTTT. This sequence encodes CASSYREGQGLDTQYF.

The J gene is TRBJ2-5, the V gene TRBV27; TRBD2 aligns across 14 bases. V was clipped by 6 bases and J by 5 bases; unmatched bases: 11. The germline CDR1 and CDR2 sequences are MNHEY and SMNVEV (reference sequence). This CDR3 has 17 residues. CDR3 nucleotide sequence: TGTGCCAGCAGGCCCGATGGGACTAGCGGGAGCTGGGAGACCCAGTACTTC. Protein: CASRPDGTSGSWETQYF.

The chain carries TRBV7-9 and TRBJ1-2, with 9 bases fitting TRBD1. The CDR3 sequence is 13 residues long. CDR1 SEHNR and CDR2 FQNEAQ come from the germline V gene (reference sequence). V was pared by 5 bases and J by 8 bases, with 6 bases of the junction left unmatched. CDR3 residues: CASSTGTGYGYTF. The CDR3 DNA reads TGTGCCAGCAGCACCGGGACAGGGTACGGCTACACCTTC.

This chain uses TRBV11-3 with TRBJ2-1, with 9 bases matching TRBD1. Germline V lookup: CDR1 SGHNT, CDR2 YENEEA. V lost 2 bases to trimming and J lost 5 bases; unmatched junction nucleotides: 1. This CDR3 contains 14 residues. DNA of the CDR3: TGTGCCAGCAGCTTAAGGACAGGGGACAATGAGCAGTTCTTC. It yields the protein CASSLRTGDNEQFF. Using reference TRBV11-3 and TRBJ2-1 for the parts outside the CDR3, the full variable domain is EAGVVQSPRYKIIEKKQPVAFWCNPISGHNTLYWYLQNLGQGPELLIRYENEEAVDDSQLPKDRFSAERLKGVDSTLKIQPAELGDSAVYLCASSLRTGDNEQFFGPGTRLTVL.

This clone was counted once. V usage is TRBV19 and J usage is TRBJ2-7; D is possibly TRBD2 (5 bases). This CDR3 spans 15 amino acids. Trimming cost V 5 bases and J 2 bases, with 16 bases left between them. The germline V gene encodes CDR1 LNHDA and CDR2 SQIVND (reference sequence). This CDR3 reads CASSQNPRAAYEQYF. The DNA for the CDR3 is TGTGCCAGTAGTCAAAACCCGCGGGCCGCCTACGAGCAGTACTTC.

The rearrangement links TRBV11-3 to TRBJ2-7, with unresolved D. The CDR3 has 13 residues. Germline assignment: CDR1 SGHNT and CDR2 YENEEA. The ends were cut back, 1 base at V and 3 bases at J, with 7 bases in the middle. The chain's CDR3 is CASSLATGYEQYF. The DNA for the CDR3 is TGTGCCAGCAGCTTAGCAACTGGCTACGAGCAGTACTTC.

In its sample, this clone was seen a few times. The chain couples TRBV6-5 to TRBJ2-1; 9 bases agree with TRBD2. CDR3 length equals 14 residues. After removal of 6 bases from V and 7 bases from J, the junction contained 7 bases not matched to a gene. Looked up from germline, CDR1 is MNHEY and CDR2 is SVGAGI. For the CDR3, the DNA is TGTGCCAGCAGGCCCGGGACTAGCAAGAATGAGCAGTTCTTC. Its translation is CASRPGTSKNEQFF.

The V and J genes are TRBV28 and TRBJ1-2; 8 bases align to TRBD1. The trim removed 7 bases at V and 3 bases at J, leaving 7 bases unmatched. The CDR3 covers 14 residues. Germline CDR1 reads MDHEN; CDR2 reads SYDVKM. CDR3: CASMEPGQDYGYTF. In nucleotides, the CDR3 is TGTGCCAGCATGGAACCGGGACAGGACTATGGCTACACCTTC.

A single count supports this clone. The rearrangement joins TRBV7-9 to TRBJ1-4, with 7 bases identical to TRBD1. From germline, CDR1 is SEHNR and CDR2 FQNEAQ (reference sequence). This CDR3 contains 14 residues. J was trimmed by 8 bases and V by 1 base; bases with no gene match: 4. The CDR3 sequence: CASSLGQGVEKLFF. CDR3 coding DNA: TGTGCCAGCAGCTTAGGGCAGGGGGTGGAAAAACTGTTTTTT.